This TCR beta chain originates from a study of blood T cell repertoires in COVID-19. The CDR3 sequence is 12 residues long. Germline trimming cut 6 bases from V and 8 bases from J; bases unmatched to any gene: 6. Original methodology: Reference gene primer amplification gave nucleated cell count estimates. The repertoire was sequenced with immunoSEQ multiplex PCR; TCRdb's copy has only in-frame clones and lacks some. That table furnishes V, J and clone size, whereas the DNA furnished D and trimming. The table lists 300,000 to 400,000 clones, 85% to 90% of them singletons. Membership in each cohort depended on participant-reported clinical history.

The chain recombines TRBV12-3 or TRBV12-4 with TRBJ1-1; 7 positions agree with TRBD1. The receptor was derived from a woman younger than 45 with acute COVID-19. Sequencing was done on a sample of PBMCs or T cells enriched from blood (not recorded which). The CDR3 spells CASSRRQGEAFF. CDR3 in DNA: TGTGCCAGCAGCCGCCGACAGGGCGAAGCTTTCTTT.